The 11 T cell receptor beta chains below were found in one sample sequenced in a study of CD8+CD57+ T cells in acquired aplastic anemia. The use of genomic DNA as template underpinned the TCR beta VDJ and CDR3 profiling. TCRdb independently ran MiXCR on the reads; one entry per CDR3 protein. The table shows about 400,000 distinct CDR3 sequences, with about two thirds occurring only once. The specimen sequenced was sorted CD4+, CD8+, or CD8+CD57+ T cells (not recorded which) from PBMCs. The receptor set was obtained from a human donor in good health, serving as a control.

This clonotype occurred many times. The V call is TRBV19, the J call TRBJ1-5; 12 bases are a match to TRBD1. Germline lookup yields CDR1 LNHDA and CDR2 SQIVND (reference sequence). The CDR3 covers 16 residues. Trimming removed 4 bases from V and 6 bases from J; junction bases left unmatched: 7. The DNA for the CDR3 is TGTGCCAGTAGTAGACCGGGACAGGGGGCGCGTCAGCCCCAGCATTTT. Residues: CASSRPGQGARQPQHF.

This clonotype was detected once. Relative to the germline gene, one junction end is altered; a read error may explain this. The chain has TRBV7-8 and TRBJ2-7; possible D gene TRBD2, 5 bases. The CDR3 has 13 residues. Germline V CDR1 and CDR2: SGHVS, FQNEAQ. CDR3 DNA sequence: TGTGCCAGCAGCTTAGAAGCGGAAAACGAGGAGTACTTC. Protein: CASSLEAENEEYF.

The table lists this clonotype with many counts. The V gene is TRBV12-5, the J gene TRBJ1-3, with D possibly being TRBD1 (5 bases). Trimming cost V 0 bases and J 5 bases, with 14 bases left between them. Germline loops: CDR1 LGHNT, CDR2 FRNRAP. The CDR3 length is 16 residues. The CDR3 region is CASGLVVGAGRNTIYF. The CDR3 DNA is TGTGCTAGTGGTTTGGTCGTCGGGGCAGGGCGAAACACCATATATTTT.

On this clonotype: Likely a read error: the CDR3 ends without its conserved phenylalanine or tryptophan. No DNA is shown, since the ends of the CDR3 on it are uncertain; the CDR3 is the one TCRdb lists. This chain links TRBV29-1 with TRBJ2-3; TRBD1 reflects the table's D call only, with no check against the DNA. Looked up from germline, CDR1 is SQVTM and CDR2 is ANQGSEA. Ends included, the CDR3 has 14 residues. CDR3 amino acids: CSVDPGQRTDTPYL.

V gene TRBV5-1 combines with J gene TRBJ1-5; no clear D. V lost 0 bases to trimming and J lost 15 bases, with 13 bases between them. CDR1 SGHRS and CDR2 YFSETQ come from the germline V gene. This CDR3 spans 12 amino acids. CDR3 sequence reads: CASSLVDEQLHF. CDR3 nucleotide sequence: TGCGCCAGCAGCTTGGTTGATGAGCAGTTGCATTTT.

Regarding this clonotype: Here the CDR3 omits its conserved ending phenylalanine or tryptophan, so a read error is the likely source. The DNA is omitted, as the CDR3 cannot be located on it reliably, and the CDR3 follows TCRdb's listing. This chain joins TRBV2 and TRBJ1-2; the table's D call, TRBD1, was not checked against the DNA. Including both end residues, the CDR3 is 13 amino acids long. Germline CDR1 and CDR2: SNHLY and FYNNEI. CDR3 protein: CASSQKGDYGYNT.

This clonotype was counted a few times. A much larger clone differs from this one at a single base, so this may be a read error. The gene calls are TRBV11-2 and TRBJ2-3; no clear D. Trimming cost V 4 bases and J 1 base, with 18 bases left between them. Germline V gives CDR1 SGHAT, CDR2 FQNNGV. The length of the CDR3 is 17 residues. CDR3 sequence reads: CASSSRRGVTGTDTQYF. The DNA of the CDR3 is TGTGCCAGCAGCTCCAGACGTGGGGTTACGGGCACAGATACGCAGTATTTT.

For this clonotype: A much larger clone sits a single nucleotide away, making a read error possible. Here the CDR3 reads CSAREQGRGYGCTF. The CDR3 coding sequence is TGCAGTGCTAGAGAGCAAGGCAGGGGGTATGGCTGCACCTTC. The chain employs TRBV20-1 and TRBJ1-2; 7 bases match TRBD1. In germline, CDR1 is DFQATT, CDR2 SNEGSKA (reference sequence). The CDR3 has 14 residues.

The J gene is TRBJ1-2, the V gene TRBV20-1; TRBD1 might be the D (5 bases). The germline V gene encodes CDR1 DFQATT and CDR2 SNEGSKA (reference sequence). V was shortened by 1 base and J by 2 bases, with 8 bases between the two germline ends. The CDR3 is 13 amino acids. CDR3 nucleotide sequence: TGCAGTGCTAGAGGCAGGGAAAACTATGGCTACACCTTC. Residues: CSARGRENYGYTF.

The rearrangement links TRBV2 to TRBJ1-1, with D unclear. The CDR3 spans 13 residues. Germline-derived CDR1 and CDR2 are SNHLY and FYNNEI. Trimming removed 8 bases from V and 2 bases from J, with 12 bases in between. The CDR3 reads CASLGQANTEAFF. The CDR3 nucleotides read TGTGCCAGCTTAGGTCAGGCAAACACTGAAGCTTTCTTT.

This clonotype has just a few counts. The chain uses TRBV9 and TRBJ1-2, with 7 positions matching TRBD1. The J segment lost 4 bases and the V segment lost 0 bases, leaving 3 bases of the junction unmatched. CDR3 length equals 14 residues. CDR1 and CDR2 from the germline V gene are SGDLS and YYNGEE. The chain's CDR3 is CASSVGGTVYGYTF. The CDR3 DNA reads TGTGCCAGCAGCGTAGGAGGGACAGTCTATGGCTACACCTTC.